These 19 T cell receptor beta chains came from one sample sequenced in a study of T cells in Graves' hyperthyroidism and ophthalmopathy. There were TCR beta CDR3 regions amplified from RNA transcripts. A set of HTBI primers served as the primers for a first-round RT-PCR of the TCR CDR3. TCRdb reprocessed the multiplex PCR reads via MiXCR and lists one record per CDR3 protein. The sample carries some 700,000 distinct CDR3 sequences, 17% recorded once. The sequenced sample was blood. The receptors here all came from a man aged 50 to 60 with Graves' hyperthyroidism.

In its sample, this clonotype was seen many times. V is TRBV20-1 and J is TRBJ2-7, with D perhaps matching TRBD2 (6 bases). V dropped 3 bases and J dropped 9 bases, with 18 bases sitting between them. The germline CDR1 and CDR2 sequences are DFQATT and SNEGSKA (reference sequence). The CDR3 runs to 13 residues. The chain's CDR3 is CSASRDSELGQYF. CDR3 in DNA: TGCAGTGCTAGCCGGGACTCCGAATTAGGGCAGTACTTC.

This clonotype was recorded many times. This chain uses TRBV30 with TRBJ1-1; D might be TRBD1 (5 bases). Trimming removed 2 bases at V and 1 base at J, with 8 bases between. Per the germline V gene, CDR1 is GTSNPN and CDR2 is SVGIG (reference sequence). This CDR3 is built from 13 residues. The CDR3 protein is CAWSWTTNTEAFF. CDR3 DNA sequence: TGTGCCTGGAGTTGGACAACGAACACTGAAGCTTTCTTT.

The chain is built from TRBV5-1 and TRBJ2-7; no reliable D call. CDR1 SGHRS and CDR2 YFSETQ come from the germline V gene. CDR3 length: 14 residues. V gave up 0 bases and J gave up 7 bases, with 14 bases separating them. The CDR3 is CASSLVLGSGEQYF. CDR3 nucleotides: TGCGCCAGCAGCTTGGTTCTGGGCTCCGGGGAGCAGTACTTC.

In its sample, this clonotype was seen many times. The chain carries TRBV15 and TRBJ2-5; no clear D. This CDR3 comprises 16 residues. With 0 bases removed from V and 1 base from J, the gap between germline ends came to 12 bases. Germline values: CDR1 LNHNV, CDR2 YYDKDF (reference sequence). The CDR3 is CATSRDQFSVQETQYF. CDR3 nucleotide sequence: TGTGCCACCAGCAGAGATCAGTTCTCGGTCCAAGAGACCCAGTACTTC.

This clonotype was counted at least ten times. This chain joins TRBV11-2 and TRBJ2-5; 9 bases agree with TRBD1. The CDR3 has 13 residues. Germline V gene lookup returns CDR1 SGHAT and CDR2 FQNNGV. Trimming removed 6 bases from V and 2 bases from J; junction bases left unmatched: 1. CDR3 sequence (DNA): TGTGCCAGCAGGGGGACAGGGCAAGAGACCCAGTACTTC. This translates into CASRGTGQETQYF.

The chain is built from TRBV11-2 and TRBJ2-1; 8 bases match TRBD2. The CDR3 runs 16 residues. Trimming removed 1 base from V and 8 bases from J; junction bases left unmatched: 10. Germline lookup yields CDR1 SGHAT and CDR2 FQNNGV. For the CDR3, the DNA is TGTGCCAGCAGCTTAGGCGGCGGGGGGCAAGGCGATGAGCAGTTCTTC. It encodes CASSLGGGGQGDEQFF.

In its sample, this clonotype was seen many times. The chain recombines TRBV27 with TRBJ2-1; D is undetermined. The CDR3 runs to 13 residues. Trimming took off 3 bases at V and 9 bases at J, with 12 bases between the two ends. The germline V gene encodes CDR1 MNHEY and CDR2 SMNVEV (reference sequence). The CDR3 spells CASSFLPPVEQFF. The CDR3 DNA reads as TGTGCCAGCAGTTTTCTCCCGCCGGTTGAGCAGTTCTTC.

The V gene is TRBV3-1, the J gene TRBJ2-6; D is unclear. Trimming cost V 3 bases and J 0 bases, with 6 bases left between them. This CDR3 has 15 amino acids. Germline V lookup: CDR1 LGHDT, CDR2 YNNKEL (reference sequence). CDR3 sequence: CASSHWGSGANVLTF. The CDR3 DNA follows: TGTGCCAGCAGCCATTGGGGCTCTGGGGCCAACGTCCTGACTTTC.

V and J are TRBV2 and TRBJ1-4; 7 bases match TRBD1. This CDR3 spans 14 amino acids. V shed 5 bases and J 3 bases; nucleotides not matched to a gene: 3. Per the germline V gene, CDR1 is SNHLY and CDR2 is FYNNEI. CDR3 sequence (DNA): TGTGCCAGCAGTTACCAGGGGGCTAATGAAAAACTGTTTTTT. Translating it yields CASSYQGANEKLFF.

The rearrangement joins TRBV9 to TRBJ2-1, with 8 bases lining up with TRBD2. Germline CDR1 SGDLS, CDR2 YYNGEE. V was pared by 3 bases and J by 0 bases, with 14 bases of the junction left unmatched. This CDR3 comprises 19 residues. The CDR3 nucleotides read TGTGCCAGCAGCGCCCCGACTAGCGTTAAGTCAAGCTCCTACAATGAGCAGTTCTTC. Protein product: CASSAPTSVKSSSYNEQFF.

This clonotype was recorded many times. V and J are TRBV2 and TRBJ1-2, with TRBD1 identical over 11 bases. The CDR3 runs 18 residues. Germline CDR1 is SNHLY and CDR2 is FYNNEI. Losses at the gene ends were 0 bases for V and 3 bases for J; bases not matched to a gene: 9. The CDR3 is CASSEAEGQGGFDYGYTF. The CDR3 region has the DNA TGTGCCAGCAGTGAAGCCGAGGGACAGGGGGGTTTCGACTATGGCTACACCTTC.

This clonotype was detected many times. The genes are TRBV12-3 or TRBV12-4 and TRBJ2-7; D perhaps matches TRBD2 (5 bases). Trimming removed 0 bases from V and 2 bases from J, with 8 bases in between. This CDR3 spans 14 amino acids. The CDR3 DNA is TGTGCCAGCAGTTTAGCGGGAGAGACCTACGAGCAGTACTTC. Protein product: CASSLAGETYEQYF.

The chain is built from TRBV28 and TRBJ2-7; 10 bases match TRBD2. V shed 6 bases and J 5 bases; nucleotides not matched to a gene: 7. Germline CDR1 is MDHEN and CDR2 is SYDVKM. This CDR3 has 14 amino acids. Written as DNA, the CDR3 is TGTGCCAGCAGGACCCTTCTAGCGGGAGACGAGCAGTACTTC. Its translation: CASRTLLAGDEQYF.

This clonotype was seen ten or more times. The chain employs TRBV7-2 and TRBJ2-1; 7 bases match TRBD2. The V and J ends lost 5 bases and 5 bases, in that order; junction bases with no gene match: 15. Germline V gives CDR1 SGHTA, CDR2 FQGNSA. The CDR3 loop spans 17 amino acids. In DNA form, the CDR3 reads TGTGCCAGCAGCCGACCCCGGGGAACTAGCGAAGACAATGAGCAGTTCTTC. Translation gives CASSRPRGTSEDNEQFF.

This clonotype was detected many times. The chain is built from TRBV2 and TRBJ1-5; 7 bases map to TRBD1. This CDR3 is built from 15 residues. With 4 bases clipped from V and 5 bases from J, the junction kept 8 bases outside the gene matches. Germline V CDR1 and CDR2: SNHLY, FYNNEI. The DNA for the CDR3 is TGTGCCAGCAGTGCCACAGGGGTTCGGGATCAGCCCCAGCATTTT. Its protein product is CASSATGVRDQPQHF.

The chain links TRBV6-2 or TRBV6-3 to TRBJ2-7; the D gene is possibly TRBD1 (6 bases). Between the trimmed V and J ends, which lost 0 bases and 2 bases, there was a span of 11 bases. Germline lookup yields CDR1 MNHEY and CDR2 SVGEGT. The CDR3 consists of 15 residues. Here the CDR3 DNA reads TGTGCCAGCAGTTACTCCGAGAAGGGGGCCTACGAGCAGTACTTC. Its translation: CASSYSEKGAYEQYF.

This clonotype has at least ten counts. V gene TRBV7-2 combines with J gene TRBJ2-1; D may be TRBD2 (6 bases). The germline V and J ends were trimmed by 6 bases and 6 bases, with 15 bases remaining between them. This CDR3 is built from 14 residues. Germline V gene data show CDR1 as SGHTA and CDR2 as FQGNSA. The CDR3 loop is CASRSGLAANEQFF. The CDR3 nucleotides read TGTGCCAGCAGATCGGGACTCGCGGCCAATGAGCAGTTCTTC.

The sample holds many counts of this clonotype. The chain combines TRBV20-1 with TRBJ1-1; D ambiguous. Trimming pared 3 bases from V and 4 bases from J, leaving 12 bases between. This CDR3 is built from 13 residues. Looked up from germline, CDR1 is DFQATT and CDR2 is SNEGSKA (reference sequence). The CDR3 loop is CSARTEFRTEAFF. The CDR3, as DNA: TGCAGTGCTAGGACCGAGTTCCGCACTGAAGCTTTCTTT.

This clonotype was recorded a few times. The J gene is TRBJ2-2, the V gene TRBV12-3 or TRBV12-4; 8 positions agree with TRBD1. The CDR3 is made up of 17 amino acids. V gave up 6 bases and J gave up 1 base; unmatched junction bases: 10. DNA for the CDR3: TGTGCCAGCAGCTCGCCGCCCGGGACAGGGAACACCGGGGAGCTGTTTTTT. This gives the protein CASSSPPGTGNTGELFF.